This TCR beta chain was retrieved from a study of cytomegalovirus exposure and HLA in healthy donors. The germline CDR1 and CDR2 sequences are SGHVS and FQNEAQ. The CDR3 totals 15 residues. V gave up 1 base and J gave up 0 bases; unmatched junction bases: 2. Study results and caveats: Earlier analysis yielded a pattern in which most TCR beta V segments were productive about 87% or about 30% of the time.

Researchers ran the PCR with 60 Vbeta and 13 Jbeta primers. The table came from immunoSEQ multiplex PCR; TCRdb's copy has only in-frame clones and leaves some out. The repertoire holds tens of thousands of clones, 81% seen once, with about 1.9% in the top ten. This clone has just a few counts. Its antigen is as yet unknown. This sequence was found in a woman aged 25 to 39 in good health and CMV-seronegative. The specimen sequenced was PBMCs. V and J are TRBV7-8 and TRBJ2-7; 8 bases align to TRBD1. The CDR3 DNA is TGTGCCAGCAGCTTAGGGACAGGGAGCTCCTACGAGCAGTACTTC. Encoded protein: CASSLGTGSSYEQYF.